The TCR beta chain described here comes from a study of blood T cells in healthy people across ages. Then a second PCR, running about 6 to 12 cycles, was carried out with a sample-barcoded 5' primer and a J-beta primer mix. TCRdb re-derived calls from the 5' RACE reads in MiXCR, one entry per CDR3 protein. This sample has approximately 780,000 distinct CDR3 sequences, with more than 25% found just once. Germline loops: CDR1 SGHRS, CDR2 YFSETQ. This CDR3 has 17 amino acids. V gave up 4 bases and J gave up 4 bases; unmatched junction bases: 8. This sample was also put to use in a study of T cells of mothers and their children. That paper notes: Samples were obtained from three healthy Caucasian mothers and their six children.

The chain employs TRBV5-1 and TRBJ2-2, with 12 bases matching TRBD2. Sequencing was performed on blood. The TCR comes from a boy younger than 18 in good health. CDR3 sequence: CASSHGLAGPGTGELFF. The CDR3 nucleotides read TGCGCCAGCAGCCACGGACTAGCGGGGCCGGGCACCGGGGAGCTGTTTTTT.